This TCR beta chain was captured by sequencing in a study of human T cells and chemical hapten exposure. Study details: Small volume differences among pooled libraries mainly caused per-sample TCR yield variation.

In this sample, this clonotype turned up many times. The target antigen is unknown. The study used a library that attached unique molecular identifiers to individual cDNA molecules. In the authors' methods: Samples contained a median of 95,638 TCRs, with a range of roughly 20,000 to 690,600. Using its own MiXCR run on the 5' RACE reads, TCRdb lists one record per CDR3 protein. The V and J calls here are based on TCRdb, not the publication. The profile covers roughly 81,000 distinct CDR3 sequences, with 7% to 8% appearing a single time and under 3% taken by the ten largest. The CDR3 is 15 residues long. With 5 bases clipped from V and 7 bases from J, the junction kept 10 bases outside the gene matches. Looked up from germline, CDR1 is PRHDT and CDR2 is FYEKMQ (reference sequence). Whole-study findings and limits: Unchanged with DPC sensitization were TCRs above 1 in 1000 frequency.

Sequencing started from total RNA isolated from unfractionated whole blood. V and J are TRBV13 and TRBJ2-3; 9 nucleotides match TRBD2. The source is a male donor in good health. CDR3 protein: CASSLYWAGGHTQYF. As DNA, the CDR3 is TGTGCCAGCAGCCTATACTGGGCGGGGGGGCATACGCAGTATTTT.